The 6 T cell receptor beta chains listed next were all sequenced from one sample in a study of cytomegalovirus exposure and HLA in healthy donors (dated by TCRdb to the late 2010s). Library prep was done by the immunoSEQ multiplex PCR assay. For the multiplex PCR, a mixture combining 60 forward primers for TCR Vbeta segments and 13 reverse primers for TCR Jbeta segments was used. Entries here come from immuneACCESS through TCRdb and include only in-frame sequences with V and J called. Some clones fail to appear in such tables; in the studies checked, an unresolved V gene covers under half of the shortfall, and the cause of the remainder is unknown. The table for this sample lists 95,000 to 100,000 clones; less than 80% of them were counted only once. The top ten hold 4.1% of the sample. The specimen was PBMCs. Receptor source: a man in his forties or fifties in good health and CMV-seronegative.

A note on this clone: At one end, the junction sequence differs from germline, possibly due to a read error. The same CDR3 is also encoded by other DNA sequences in this sample. The rearrangement links TRBV27 to TRBJ2-3, with D possibly being TRBD1 or TRBD2 (5 bases each). Germline V CDR1 and CDR2: MNHEY, SMNVEV (reference sequence). The CDR3 has 14 amino acids. The chain's CDR3 is CASSLGVGADTQYF. DNA of the CDR3: TGTGCTAGCAGTTTAGGGGTCGGGGCAGATACGCAGTATTTT.

This clone was detected a few times. The genes are TRBV28 and TRBJ1-2; the match to TRBD1 covers 8 bases. This CDR3 is 15 amino acids long. The V gene's germline CDR1 is MDHEN and CDR2 SYDVKM. J lost 6 bases, V lost 4 bases, and 10 bases had no gene match. The CDR3 nucleotides are TGTGCCAGCAGTTCCCCCGGCAGGGGGCAGGATGGCTACACCTTC. This translates into CASSSPGRGQDGYTF.

The count of this clone is one. J is TRBJ1-1 and V is TRBV7-9; unclear D gene. Looked up from germline, CDR1 is SEHNR and CDR2 is FQNEAQ (reference sequence). The CDR3 has 11 residues. Trimming stripped 6 bases from V and 6 bases from J, with 8 bases between. CDR3 sequence (DNA): TGTGCCAGCAGGAGGATGTCTGAAGCTTTCTTT. It encodes CASRRMSEAFF.

The sample holds a few counts of this clone. The chain carries TRBV5-1 and TRBJ2-5; 10 bases fit TRBD2. Trimming cost V 4 bases and J 5 bases; bases outside gene matches: 5. Germline CDR1 reads SGHRS; CDR2 reads YFSETQ. This CDR3 region has 14 residues. This CDR3 is CASSQAGGLETQYF. In DNA, the CDR3 is TGCGCCAGCAGCCAAGCGGGGGGGTTGGAGACCCAGTACTTC.

The chain couples TRBV5-1 to TRBJ1-6, with D hard to call. The CDR3 totals 14 residues. Deletions cut 6 bases from V and 8 bases from J, with 15 bases between. The germline V gene has CDR1 SGHRS and CDR2 YFSETQ. CDR3 protein: CASKGGGRDSPLHF. DNA of the CDR3: TGCGCCAGCAAGGGTGGAGGGAGGGATTCACCCCTCCACTTT.

This clone was observed a few times. DNA for the CDR3: TGTGCCAGCGCTCAGGGGGTGCTTACCTACGAGCAGTACTTC. It specifies CASAQGVLTYEQYF. The chain is built from TRBV7-6 and TRBJ2-7; 7 bases fit TRBD1. Germline lookup yields CDR1 SGHVS and CDR2 FNYEAQ. This CDR3 comprises 14 residues. V lost 8 bases, J lost 2 bases, and 9 bases stayed unmatched.